In this sample, the clone carrying this T cell receptor (beta chain) turned up many times. Its antigen is still unknown. Researchers took RNA transcripts and amplified the TCR beta CDR3 regions from them. A first-round RT-PCR of the TCR CDR3 used the HTBI primer set. TCRdb re-called the multiplex PCR reads with MiXCR, one entry per CDR3 protein. In the table there are 450,000 to 600,000 distinct CDR3 sequences, roughly 15% of which are singletons. The sample belongs to a study of T cells in Graves' hyperthyroidism and ophthalmopathy. Study-level findings and limits: For ophthalmopathy, model prediction preceded onset by a median roughly 6.2 months. Ophthalmopathy and stable hyperthyroidism were told apart by a 13 V-J model.

The germline gives CDR1 SNHLY, CDR2 FYNNEI. This CDR3 region has 16 residues. V trimming: 0 bases; J trimming: 5 bases; junction bases outside the gene matches: 2. Calling Graves' hyperthyroidism stable meant ophthalmopathy did not progress within 18 months. The study enrolled patients aged 18 to 65 with newly diagnosed hyperthyroidism of under 2 months' duration. The sequence came from a woman in her 40s with Graves' hyperthyroidism. The chain carries TRBV2 and TRBJ2-5, with 14 nucleotides matching TRBD2. Sample: blood. The CDR3 nucleotides are TGTGCCAGCAGTGAAGCGGGACTAGCGGGAGACGAGACCCAGTACTTC. Translation gives CASSEAGLAGDETQYF. Based on the CDR3 plus reference TRBV2 and TRBJ2-5, the full variable domain is EPEVTQTPSHQVTQMGQEVILRCVPISNHLYFYWYRQILGQKVEFLVSFYNNEISEKSEIFDDQFSVERPDGSNFTLKIRSTKLEDSAMYFCASSEAGLAGDETQYFGPGTRLLVL.